These 11 T cell receptor beta chains originate from one sample sequenced in a study of cytomegalovirus exposure and HLA in healthy donors. Assay: immunoSEQ multiplex PCR; the TCRdb copy retains only in-frame clones and omits some. Among fewer than 250,000 clones listed, approximately 82% were seen once. The sample comprised PBMCs. Receptors originate from a woman between 18 and 29 years old in good health and CMV-seronegative.

This clone has a single count. The chain is built from TRBV9 and TRBJ2-3; 16 bases are shared with TRBD2. Germline V lookup: CDR1 SGDLS, CDR2 YYNGEE. The CDR3 spans 20 residues. J was trimmed by 3 bases and V by 3 bases; bases with no gene match: 13. The DNA for the CDR3 is TGTGCCAGCAGCGCCCTCCTGGGACTAGCGGGAGGGGGTGGGACAGATACGCAGTATTTT. Amino acid sequence: CASSALLGLAGGGGTDTQYF. The variable domain in full, with the rest retrieved from reference TRBV9 and TRBJ2-3, is DSGVTQTPKHLITATGQRVTLRCSPRSGDLSVYWYQQSLDQGLQFLIQYYNGEERAKGNILERFSAQQFPDLHSELNLSSLELGDSALYFCASSALLGLAGGGGTDTQYFGPGTRLTVL.

The rearrangement joins TRBV15 to TRBJ1-2; TRBD1 matches 7 bases. The germline CDR1 and CDR2 sequences are LNHNV and YYDKDF (reference sequence). The CDR3 consists of 14 residues. J lost 4 bases, V lost 5 bases, and 7 bases had no gene match. The CDR3 loop reads CATSLHRDSYGYTF. CDR3 DNA sequence: TGTGCCACCAGCTTACACAGGGACAGCTATGGCTACACCTTC.

The chain recombines TRBV6-1 with TRBJ1-2, with 12 bases matching TRBD1. CDR1 and CDR2 (germline): MNHNS, SASEGT. V lost 4 bases and J lost 4; bases outside the gene matches: 7. The CDR3 totals 16 residues. The CDR3 region is CASSVPRDRGPYGYTF. The CDR3 DNA follows: TGTGCCAGCAGTGTACCCCGGGACAGGGGGCCCTATGGCTACACCTTC.

This clone was found a few times. The CDR3 region has the DNA TGTGCCATCAGTGCCGGTGGGGGGAATGGGAACACTGAAGCTTTCTTT. The encoded protein is CAISAGGGNGNTEAFF. The V and J genes are TRBV10-3 and TRBJ1-1, with a possible D match to TRBD1 (5 bases). The ends were cut back, 4 bases at V and 1 base at J, with 16 bases in the middle. CDR3 length equals 16 residues. Germline assignment: CDR1 ENHRY and CDR2 SYGVKD.

As for this clone: Other DNA sequences within the sample encode an identical CDR3. V usage is TRBV18 and J usage is TRBJ2-1, with 8 bases aligning to TRBD1. The junction had 1 base not matched to a gene; V was cut back by 3 bases and J by 0 bases. Looked up from germline, CDR1 is KGHSH and CDR2 is LQKENI. The CDR3 sequence is 15 residues long. CDR3 residues: CASSPGQGSYNEQFF. The DNA of the CDR3 is TGTGCCAGCTCACCCGGACAGGGCTCCTACAATGAGCAGTTCTTC.

About this clone: Other DNA sequences from this sample encode an identical CDR3 as well. This sequence joins TRBV5-6 and TRBJ1-5; 11 nucleotides line up with TRBD1. This CDR3 is built from 16 residues. V was clipped by 2 bases and J by 5 bases; unmatched bases: 6. The V gene's germline CDR1 is SGHDT and CDR2 YYEEEE. CDR3 residues: CASSFGGTGGYQPQHF. The CDR3, as DNA: TGTGCCAGCAGCTTTGGCGGGACAGGGGGTTATCAGCCCCAGCATTTT.

This chain connects TRBV10-1 to TRBJ1-5, with 8 bases fitting TRBD1. The CDR3 has 13 amino acids. V shed 10 bases and J 4 bases; nucleotides not matched to a gene: 6. Germline V lookup: CDR1 WNHNN, CDR2 SYGVQD (reference sequence). The CDR3 DNA reads TGCGCCACCAAGGACAGGGTGAATCAGCCCCAGCATTTT. It encodes CATKDRVNQPQHF.

The rearrangement uses TRBV28 and TRBJ1-5; a possible D gene is TRBD1 (5 bases). CDR1 and CDR2 (germline): MDHEN, SYDVKM. This CDR3 spans 13 amino acids. V was cut by 3 bases and J by 5 bases, with 8 bases left in between. The CDR3 sequence is CASSFGTHQPQHF. The DNA for the CDR3 is TGTGCCAGCAGTTTCGGGACTCATCAGCCCCAGCATTTT.

V gene TRBV2 combines with J gene TRBJ2-1; no firm D call. The CDR3 consists of 11 residues. Trimming shortened V by 4 bases and J by 4 bases, and 2 bases separated the two germline ends. Germline-derived CDR1 and CDR2 are SNHLY and FYNNEI. The CDR3 spells CASSGYNEQFF. The DNA of the CDR3 is TGTGCCAGCAGTGGGTACAATGAGCAGTTCTTC.

Here the CDR3 DNA reads TGCAGCGTTGAGGGGGGGGATCCCTACGAGCAGTACTTC. Its translation is CSVEGGDPYEQYF. V is TRBV29-1 and J is TRBJ2-7, with 7 bases lining up with TRBD2. From germline, CDR1 is SQVTM and CDR2 ANQGSEA. CDR3 length: 13 residues. Trimming at V came to 3 bases and at J to 2 bases, leaving 4 bases not matched to a gene.

This rearrangement joins TRBV27 to TRBJ2-1; 9 positions agree with TRBD2. Germline V gives CDR1 MNHEY, CDR2 SMNVEV (reference sequence). V lost 4 bases and J lost 6; bases outside the gene matches: 22. CDR3 length equals 20 residues. In DNA, the CDR3 is TGTGCCAGCAGTTATCCTAGTAGGTCCGGAGAGGCTAGCGGGGTCAATGAGCAGTTCTTC. Protein sequence: CASSYPSRSGEASGVNEQFF.